Each of the 12 T cell receptor beta chains below was sequenced from the same sample in a study of regulatory T cells in long-lasting Graves disease. Time point indicated: newly diagnosed GD, antithyroid drugs for less than 3 months. PBMC-derived RNA was used for the TCR library. Both iRepertoire HTBI primers and Arm-PCR of CDR3 regions were used to build the TCR beta libraries. TCRdb re-called the multiplex PCR reads through MiXCR, storing one row per CDR3 protein. The repertoire consists of around 500,000 distinct CDR3 sequences, with more than 10% occurring once and the leading ten covering roughly 8.2%. These data also featured in a second study, about T cells in Graves' hyperthyroidism and ophthalmopathy.

Sequenced material: peripheral blood mononuclear cells (PBMCs), taken at new diagnosis, from a patient treated with antithyroid drugs. All receptors come from a woman aged 25-40 years with Graves disease.

This clonotype appeared a few times. The chain employs TRBV12-5 and TRBJ2-1; D may match TRBD1 or TRBD2 (5 bases each). CDR3 length equals 15 residues. Germline values: CDR1 LGHNT, CDR2 FRNRAP. The V end lost 7 bases, the J end lost 4 bases, and 17 bases lay between the germline ends. This chain's CDR3 is CASAFSEGTYNEQFF. The CDR3 coding sequence is TGTGCTAGTGCCTTCTCGGAAGGGACGTACAATGAGCAGTTCTTC.

This clonotype was picked up many times. The CDR3 here is CASNPGLAAYNEQFF. The CDR3 DNA sequence: TGTGCCAGCAATCCGGGACTAGCGGCCTACAATGAGCAGTTCTTC. The chain joins TRBV2 to TRBJ2-1; 11 bases agree with TRBD2. The trim removed 7 bases at V and 2 bases at J, leaving 4 bases unmatched. This CDR3 comprises 15 residues. Germline V lookup: CDR1 SNHLY, CDR2 FYNNEI. The whole variable domain, remainder taken from reference TRBV2 and TRBJ2-1, is EPEVTQTPSHQVTQMGQEVILRCVPISNHLYFYWYRQILGQKVEFLVSFYNNEISEKSEIFDDQFSVERPDGSNFTLKIRSTKLEDSAMYFCASNPGLAAYNEQFFGPGTRLTVL.

This clonotype was observed a few times. The chain recombines TRBV3-1 with TRBJ2-7; 7 bases line up with TRBD2. J was trimmed by 6 bases and V by 4 bases; bases with no gene match: 15. There are 16 residues in the CDR3. The germline V gene has CDR1 LGHDT and CDR2 YNNKEL (reference sequence). Here the CDR3 DNA reads TGTGCCAGCAGCCCCTCACGCGGCGGGAGAGTCCTCGAGCAGTACTTC. Its translation: CASSPSRGGRVLEQYF.

This clonotype came up many times. The rearrangement joins TRBV28 to TRBJ1-4; no definite D call. Germline-derived CDR1 and CDR2 are MDHEN and SYDVKM. There are 16 residues in the CDR3. V shed 5 bases and J shed 8 bases, with 21 bases lying between them. In DNA form, the CDR3 reads TGTGCCAGCAGTCACCGGGAACACCCAGGAGGCGAAAAACTGTTTTTT. Its protein product is CASSHREHPGGEKLFF.

This clonotype came up many times. The chain has TRBV11-2 and TRBJ2-7; D perhaps matches TRBD1 (6 bases). From germline, CDR1 is SGHAT and CDR2 FQNNGV. The CDR3 covers 16 residues. V lost 1 base and J 2 bases, leaving 15 bases between the germline ends. The CDR3 region is CASSLGTAWSPYEQYF. The CDR3 nucleotides read TGTGCCAGCAGCTTAGGGACAGCCTGGAGTCCCTACGAGCAGTACTTC.

The CDR3 DNA follows: TGTGCCAGCAGTGGAAATACAGGGGCTAGTCATCAGCCCCAGCATTTT. Residues: CASSGNTGASHQPQHF. The chain recombines TRBV6-2 or TRBV6-3 with TRBJ1-5; 7 bases agree with TRBD1. J gave up 5 bases and V 5 bases, and 12 bases lay outside the gene matches. The CDR3 is made up of 16 amino acids. The germline V gene encodes CDR1 MNHEY and CDR2 SVGEGT.

The chain recombines TRBV5-1 with TRBJ2-1, with TRBD2 matching 8 bases. In germline, CDR1 is SGHRS, CDR2 YFSETQ. With V trimmed by 4 bases and J by 8 bases, 11 bases remained unmatched. There are 15 residues in the CDR3. The CDR3 region has the DNA TGCGCCAGCAGCGTGGGACTAGGTGAGATGGATGAGCAGTTCTTC. It translates to CASSVGLGEMDEQFF.

Note on this clonotype: A read error may explain this, as a much larger clone is one base away. The chain links TRBV11-2 to TRBJ1-1; no firm D call. Germline V lookup: CDR1 SGHAT, CDR2 FQNNGV. The CDR3 extends over 15 amino acids. The DNA of the CDR3 is TGTGCCAGCAGCTTAGATCGATGGCGGAACACTGAAGCTCTCTTT. Its protein product is CASSLDRWRNTEALF.

This clonotype has at least ten counts. The V call is TRBV30, the J call TRBJ2-4, with D hard to call. CDR3 length: 13 amino acids. CDR1 is GTSNPN, CDR2 SVGIG, per germline (reference sequence). The ends were cut back, 2 bases at V and 6 bases at J, with 11 bases in the middle. CDR3 sequence reads: CAWSYWGGNIQYF. In DNA form, the CDR3 reads TGTGCCTGGAGTTACTGGGGTGGAAACATTCAGTACTTC.

This clonotype has a count of ten or more. A read error may account for a junction end that differs from germline. J is TRBJ2-2 and V is TRBV12-3 or TRBV12-4; 7 nucleotides align to TRBD2. There are 16 residues in the CDR3. The DNA of the CDR3 is TGTGCCAGCAGTGCGCTAGCGGCCTTTAACACTGGGGAGCTGTTTTTT. Protein sequence: CASSALAAFNTGELFF.

This clonotype was recorded at least ten times. This chain joins TRBV7-3 and TRBJ2-1, with D perhaps matching TRBD2 (6 bases). This CDR3 is built from 17 residues. V lost 5 bases, J lost 9 bases, and 26 bases lay in between. CDR1 is SGHTA, CDR2 FQGTGA, per germline. Here the CDR3 reads CASSPTGQSGRRGEQFF. The CDR3 DNA is TGTGCCAGCAGCCCTACCGGCCAGTCAGGACGGCGGGGTGAGCAGTTCTTC.

This clonotype was seen ten or more times. This rearrangement joins TRBV5-1 to TRBJ1-4, with D maybe TRBD1 (6 bases). Per the germline V gene, CDR1 is SGHRS and CDR2 is YFSETQ. Deletions cut 3 bases from V and 2 bases from J, with 8 bases between. The CDR3 runs to 14 residues. CDR3 amino acids: CASSYQGTNEKLFF. CDR3 DNA: TGCGCCAGCAGCTATCAGGGGACTAATGAAAAACTGTTTTTT.